Given below is one TCR beta chain in context. The data are from a study of T cell responses to AZD1222 COVID-19 vaccine. This CDR3 is built from 12 residues. In germline, CDR1 is SGHNT, CDR2 YENEEA. V lost 5 bases to trimming and J lost 5 bases, with 10 bases between them. Measured with immunoSEQ multiplex PCR; TCRdb has only the in-frame clones, and not every one. The profile covers some 170,000 clones, with approximately 93% appearing a single time and over 0.7% taken by the ten largest. The V call is TRBV11-3, the J call TRBJ2-7, with a possible D match to TRBD1 (5 bases). This sequence was found in an adult in good health. Sequencing was performed on peripheral blood, taken on day 0 of AZD1222 vaccination. For the CDR3, the DNA is TGTGCCAGCAGCCGTCAGGGCCACGAGCAGTACTTC. The encoded protein is CASSRQGHEQYF.